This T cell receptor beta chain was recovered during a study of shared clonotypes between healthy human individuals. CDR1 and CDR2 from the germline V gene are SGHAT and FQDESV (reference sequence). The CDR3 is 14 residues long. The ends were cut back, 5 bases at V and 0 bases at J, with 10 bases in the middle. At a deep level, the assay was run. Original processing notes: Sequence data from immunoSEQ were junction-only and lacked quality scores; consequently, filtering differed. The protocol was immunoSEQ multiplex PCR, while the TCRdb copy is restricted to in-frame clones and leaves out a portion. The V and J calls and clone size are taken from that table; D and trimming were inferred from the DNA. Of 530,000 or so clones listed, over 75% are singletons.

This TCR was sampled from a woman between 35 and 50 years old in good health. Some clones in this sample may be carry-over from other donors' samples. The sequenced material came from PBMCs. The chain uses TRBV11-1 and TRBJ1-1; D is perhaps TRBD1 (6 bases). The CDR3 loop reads CASSADRMNTEAFF. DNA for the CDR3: TGTGCCAGCAGCGCAGACAGGATGAACACTGAAGCTTTCTTT.